What follows are 8 T cell receptor beta chains derived from one specimen sequenced in a study of human T cells and chemical hapten exposure (dated by TCRdb to the early 2020s). The library was obtained by RACE. Sequencing relied on a NextSeq 500. Using fastp trimming at Q25 and MiXCR clonotype assembly, TCRdb reanalyzed the public sequencing data and kept in-frame beta chains. Merged by CDR3 protein, the rows form single entries marked with the most common genes and DNA. A total of 95,000 to 150,000 distinct CDR3 sequences appear in this sample, roughly an eighth of them only once. The ten largest clones capture around 0.99% of the sample. Interpreted using the paper, the time point label stands for: patch test 1, 2 weeks after DPC sensitization. The treatment or condition tag for this specimen amounts to: therapeutic diphenylcyclopropenone sensitization with weekly scalp DPC. The sequences come from whole blood, collected in connection with sensitization to the hapten diphenylcyclopropenone (DPC). These receptors all come from a man aged 18 to 30 with alopecia areata. Some clones in this sample may be carry-over from other donors' samples.

This clonotype was detected a few times. The V call is TRBV7-9, the J call TRBJ2-1, with D uncertain. The CDR3 is 13 amino acids. Germline loops: CDR1 SEHNR, CDR2 FQNEAQ (reference sequence). Between the trimmed V and J ends, which lost 2 bases and 9 bases, there was a span of 11 bases. The CDR3 protein is CASSLITRVEQFF. CDR3 in DNA: TGTGCCAGCAGCTTAATTACAAGGGTTGAGCAGTTCTTC.

The chain is built from TRBV6-5 and TRBJ1-2; a weak D match, TRBD1 (5 bases). CDR1 and CDR2 (germline): MNHEY, SVGAGI. The CDR3 has 12 residues. V was clipped by 2 bases and J by 6 bases, with 7 bases between them. CDR3 sequence: CASSYTGHGYTF. The CDR3 DNA sequence: TGTGCCAGCAGTTACACGGGACATGGCTACACCTTC.

The chain carries TRBV6-2 or TRBV6-3 and TRBJ2-2, with TRBD2 identical over 7 bases. Germline values: CDR1 MNHEY, CDR2 SVGEGT. With 1 base clipped from V and 1 base from J, the junction kept 6 bases outside the gene matches. The CDR3 has 17 amino acids. The CDR3 here is CASSYLFAGVNTGELFF. CDR3 nucleotide sequence: TGTGCCAGCAGTTACTTGTTCGCGGGAGTGAACACCGGGGAGCTGTTTTTT.

This clonotype was seen repeatedly, ten times or more. The chain couples TRBV7-9 to TRBJ1-4, with D uncertain. Germline V lookup: CDR1 SEHNR, CDR2 FQNEAQ (reference sequence). Trimming pared 2 bases from V and 4 bases from J, leaving 14 bases between. This CDR3 region has 16 residues. CDR3 protein: CASSLYGSGFNEKLFF. In DNA form, the CDR3 reads TGTGCCAGCAGCTTATATGGTTCGGGATTTAATGAAAAACTGTTTTTT.

This clonotype was seen ten or more times. This chain connects TRBV7-9 to TRBJ2-5; D is unclear. Germline CDR1 reads SEHNR; CDR2 reads FQNEAQ (reference sequence). V shed 5 bases and J shed 5 bases, with 9 bases lying between them. CDR3 length equals 12 residues. This CDR3 is CASSPSWETQYF. For the CDR3, the DNA is TGTGCCAGCAGCCCCAGTTGGGAGACCCAGTACTTC.

Many counts were recorded for this clonotype. The chain links TRBV7-3 to TRBJ2-5; D might be TRBD2 (6 bases). Trimming took 4 bases from V and 5 from J, leaving 11 bases between them. CDR3 length equals 13 residues. Germline CDR1 SGHTA, CDR2 FQGTGA. The CDR3 here is CASSSGREETQYF. The CDR3 DNA reads TGTGCCAGCAGCTCCGGACGGGAGGAGACCCAGTACTTC.

This clonotype was seen more than once but under ten times. The chain joins TRBV7-9 to TRBJ2-1; 12 positions match TRBD2. The CDR3 covers 17 residues. From germline, CDR1 is SEHNR and CDR2 FQNEAQ (reference sequence). V gave up 5 bases and J gave up 1 base; unmatched junction bases: 6. The CDR3 coding sequence is TGTGCCAGCAGCCACTTGACTAGCGGGGGTTCCTACAATGAGCAGTTCTTC. It is translated as CASSHLTSGGSYNEQFF.

In this sample, this clonotype turned up many times. This chain uses TRBV21-1 with TRBJ2-5; the table's D gene call, TRBD1, was not cross checked with the DNA. TRBV21-1 is a known pseudogene. The CDR3 is made up of 13 amino acids. The CDR3 DNA reads as TGTGCCAGCAGCGCGGGGGAATTTCAGACCCAGTACTTC. This translates into CASSAGEFQTQYF.